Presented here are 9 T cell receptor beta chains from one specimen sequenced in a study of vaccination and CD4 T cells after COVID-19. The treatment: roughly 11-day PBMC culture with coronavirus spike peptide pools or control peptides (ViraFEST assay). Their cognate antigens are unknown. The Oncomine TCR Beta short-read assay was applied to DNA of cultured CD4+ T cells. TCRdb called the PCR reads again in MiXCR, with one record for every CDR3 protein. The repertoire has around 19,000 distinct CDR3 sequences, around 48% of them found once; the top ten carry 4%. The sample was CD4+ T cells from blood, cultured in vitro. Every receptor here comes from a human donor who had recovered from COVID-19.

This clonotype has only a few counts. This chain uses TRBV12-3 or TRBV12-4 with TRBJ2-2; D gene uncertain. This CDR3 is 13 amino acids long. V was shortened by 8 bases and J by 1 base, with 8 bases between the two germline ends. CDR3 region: CASGPRNTGELFF. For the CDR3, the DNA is TGTGCCAGCGGCCCGAGGAACACCGGGGAGCTGTTTTTT.

The CDR3 is CASGLAGGGDTEAFF. CDR3 nucleotide sequence: TGTGCCAGCGGCCTGGCAGGGGGTGGGGACACTGAAGCTTTCTTT. The V gene is TRBV6-1, the J gene TRBJ1-1; 7 nucleotides line up with TRBD1. V was pared by 8 bases and J by 3 bases, with 12 bases of the junction left unmatched. The germline V gene has CDR1 MNHNS and CDR2 SASEGT. The CDR3 sequence is 15 residues long.

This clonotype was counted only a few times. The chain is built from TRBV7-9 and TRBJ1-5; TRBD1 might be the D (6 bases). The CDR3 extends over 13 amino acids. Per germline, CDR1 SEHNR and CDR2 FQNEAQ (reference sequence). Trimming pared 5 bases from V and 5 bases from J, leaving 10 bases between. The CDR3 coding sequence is TGTGCCAGCAGCCTCAGGGGAGATCAGCCCCAGCATTTT. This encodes CASSLRGDQPQHF.

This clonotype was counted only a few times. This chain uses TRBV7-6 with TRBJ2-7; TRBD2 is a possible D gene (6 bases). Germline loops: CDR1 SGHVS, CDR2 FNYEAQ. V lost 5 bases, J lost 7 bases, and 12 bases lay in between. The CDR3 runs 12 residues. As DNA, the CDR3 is TGTGCCAGCAGCCGATGGAGGGAAGAGCAGTACTTC. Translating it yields CASSRWREEQYF.

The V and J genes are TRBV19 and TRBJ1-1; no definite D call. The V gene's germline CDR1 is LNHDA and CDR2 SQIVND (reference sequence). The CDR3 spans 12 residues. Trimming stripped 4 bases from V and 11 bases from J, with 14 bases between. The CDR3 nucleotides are TGTGCCAGTAGTACCGCATCCTTGAGGGCTTTCTTT. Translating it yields CASSTASLRAFF.

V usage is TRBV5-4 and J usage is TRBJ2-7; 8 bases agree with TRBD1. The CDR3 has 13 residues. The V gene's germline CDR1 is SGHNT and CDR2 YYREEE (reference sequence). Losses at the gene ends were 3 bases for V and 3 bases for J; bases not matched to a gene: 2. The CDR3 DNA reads TGTGCCAGCAGCTATACAGGGGGCTACGAGCAGTACTTC. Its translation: CASSYTGGYEQYF.

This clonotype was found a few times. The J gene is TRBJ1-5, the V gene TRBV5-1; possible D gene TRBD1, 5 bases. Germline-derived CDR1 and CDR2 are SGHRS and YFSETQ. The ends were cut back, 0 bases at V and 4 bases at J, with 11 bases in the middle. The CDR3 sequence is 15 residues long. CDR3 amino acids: CASSLVGGANQPQHF. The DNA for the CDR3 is TGCGCCAGCAGCTTGGTGGGAGGGGCGAATCAGCCCCAGCATTTT.

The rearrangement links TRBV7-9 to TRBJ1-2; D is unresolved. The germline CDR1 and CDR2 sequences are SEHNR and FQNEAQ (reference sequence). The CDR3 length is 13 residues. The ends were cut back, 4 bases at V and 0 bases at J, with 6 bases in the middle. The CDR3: CASSSSANYGYTF. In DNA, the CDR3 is TGTGCCAGCAGCTCTTCAGCTAACTATGGCTACACCTTC.

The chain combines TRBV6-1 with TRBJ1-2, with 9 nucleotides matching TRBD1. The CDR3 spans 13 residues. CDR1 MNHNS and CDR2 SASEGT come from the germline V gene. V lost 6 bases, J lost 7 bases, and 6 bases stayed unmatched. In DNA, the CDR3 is TGTGCCAGCAGCCTGGGACAGGGTGGTGGCTACACCTTC. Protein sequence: CASSLGQGGGYTF.